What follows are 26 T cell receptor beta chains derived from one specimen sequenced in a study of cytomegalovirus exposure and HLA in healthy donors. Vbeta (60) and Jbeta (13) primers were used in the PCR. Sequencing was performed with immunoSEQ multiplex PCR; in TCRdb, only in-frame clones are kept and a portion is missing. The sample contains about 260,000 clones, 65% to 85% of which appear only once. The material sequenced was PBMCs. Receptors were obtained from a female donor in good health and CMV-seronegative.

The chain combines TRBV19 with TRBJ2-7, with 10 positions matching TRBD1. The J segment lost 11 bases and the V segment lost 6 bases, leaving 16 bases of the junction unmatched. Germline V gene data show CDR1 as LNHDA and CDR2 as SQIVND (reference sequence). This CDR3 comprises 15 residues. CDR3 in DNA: TGTGCCAGTAGCCCTGGACCGGGGACAGGGGCTTCGGAGTACTTC. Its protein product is CASSPGPGTGASEYF.

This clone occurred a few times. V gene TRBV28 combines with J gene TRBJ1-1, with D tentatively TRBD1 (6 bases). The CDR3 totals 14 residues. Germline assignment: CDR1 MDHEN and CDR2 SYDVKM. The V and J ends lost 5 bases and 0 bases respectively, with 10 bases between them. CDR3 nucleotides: TGTGCCAGCAGTCACGGGGGGCTGAACACTGAAGCTTTCTTT. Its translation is CASSHGGLNTEAFF.

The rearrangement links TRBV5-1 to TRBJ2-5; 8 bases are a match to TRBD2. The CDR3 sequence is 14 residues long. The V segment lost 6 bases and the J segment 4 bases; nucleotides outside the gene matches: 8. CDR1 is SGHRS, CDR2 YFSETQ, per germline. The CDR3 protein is CASKRAGAGETQYF. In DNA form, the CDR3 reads TGCGCCAGCAAAAGAGCGGGAGCCGGAGAGACCCAGTACTTC.

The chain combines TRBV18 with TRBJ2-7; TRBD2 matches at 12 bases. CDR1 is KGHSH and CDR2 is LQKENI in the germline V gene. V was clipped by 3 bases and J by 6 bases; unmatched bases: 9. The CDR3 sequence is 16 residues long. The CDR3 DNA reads TGTGCCAGCTCACCGACTAGCGGGAGTTTCAGCGGCGAGCAGTACTTC. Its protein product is CASSPTSGSFSGEQYF. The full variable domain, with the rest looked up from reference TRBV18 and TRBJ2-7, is NAGVMQNPRHLVRRRGQEARLRCSPMKGHSHVYWYRQLPEEGLKFMVYLQKENIIDESGMPKERFSAEFPKEGPSILRIQQVVRGDSAAYFCASSPTSGSFSGEQYFGPGTRLTVT.

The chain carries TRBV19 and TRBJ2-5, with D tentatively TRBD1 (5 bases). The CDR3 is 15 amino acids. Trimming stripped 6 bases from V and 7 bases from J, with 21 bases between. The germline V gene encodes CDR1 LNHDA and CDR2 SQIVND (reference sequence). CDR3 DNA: TGTGCCAGTAGCCCACGTCCGGACATCTTAGGGACCCAGTACTTC. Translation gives CASSPRPDILGTQYF. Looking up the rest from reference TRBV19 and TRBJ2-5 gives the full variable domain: DGGITQSPKYLFRKEGQNVTLSCEQNLNHDAMYWYRQDPGQGLRLIYYSQIVNDFQKGDIAEGYSVSREKKESFPLTVTSAQKNPTAFYLCASSPRPDILGTQYFGPGTRLLVL.

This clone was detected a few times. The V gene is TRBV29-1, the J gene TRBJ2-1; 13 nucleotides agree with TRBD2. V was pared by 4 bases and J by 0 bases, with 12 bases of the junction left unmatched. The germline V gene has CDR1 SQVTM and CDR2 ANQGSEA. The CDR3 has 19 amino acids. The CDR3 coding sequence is TGCAGCGTTGTGAGACGGACTAGCGGGGGACAGAGCTCCTACAATGAGCAGTTCTTC. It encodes CSVVRRTSGGQSSYNEQFF.

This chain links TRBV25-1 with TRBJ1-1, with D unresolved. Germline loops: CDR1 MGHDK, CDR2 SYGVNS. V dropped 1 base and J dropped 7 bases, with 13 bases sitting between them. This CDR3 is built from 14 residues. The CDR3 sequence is CASSELRREGEAFF. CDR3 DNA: TGTGCCAGCAGTGAATTACGCCGGGAGGGTGAAGCTTTCTTT. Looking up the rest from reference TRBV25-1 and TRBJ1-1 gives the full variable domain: EADIYQTPRYLVIGTGKKITLECSQTMGHDKMYWYQQDPGMELHLIHYSYGVNSTEKGDLSSESTVSRIRTEHFPLTLESARPSHTSQYLCASSELRREGEAFFGQGTRLTVV.

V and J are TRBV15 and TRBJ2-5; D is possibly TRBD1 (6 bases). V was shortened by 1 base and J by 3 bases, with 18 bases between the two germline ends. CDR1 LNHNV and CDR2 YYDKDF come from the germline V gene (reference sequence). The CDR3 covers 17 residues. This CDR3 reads CATSRGVRDTPKETQYF. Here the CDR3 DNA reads TGTGCCACCAGCAGAGGGGTAAGGGACACCCCGAAAGAGACCCAGTACTTC.

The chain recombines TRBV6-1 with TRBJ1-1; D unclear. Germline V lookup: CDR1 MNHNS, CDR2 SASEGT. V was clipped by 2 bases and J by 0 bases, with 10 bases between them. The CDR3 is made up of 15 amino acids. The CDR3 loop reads CASSESGLLNTEAFF. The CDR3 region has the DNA TGTGCCAGCAGTGAAAGTGGGCTCTTGAACACTGAAGCTTTCTTT.

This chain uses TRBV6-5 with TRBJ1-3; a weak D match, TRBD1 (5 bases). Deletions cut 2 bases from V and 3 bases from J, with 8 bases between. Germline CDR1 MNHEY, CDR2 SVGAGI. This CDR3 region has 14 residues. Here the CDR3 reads CASSYLRGGNTIYF. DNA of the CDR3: TGTGCCAGCAGTTACCTAAGGGGTGGAAACACCATATATTTT.

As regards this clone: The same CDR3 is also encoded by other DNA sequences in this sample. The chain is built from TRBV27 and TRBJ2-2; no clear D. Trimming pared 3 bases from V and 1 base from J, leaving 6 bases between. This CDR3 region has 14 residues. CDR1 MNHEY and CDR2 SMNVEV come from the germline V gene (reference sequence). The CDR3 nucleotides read TGTGCCAGCAGTTTGAGAGGGAACACCGGGGAGCTGTTTTTT. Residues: CASSLRGNTGELFF.

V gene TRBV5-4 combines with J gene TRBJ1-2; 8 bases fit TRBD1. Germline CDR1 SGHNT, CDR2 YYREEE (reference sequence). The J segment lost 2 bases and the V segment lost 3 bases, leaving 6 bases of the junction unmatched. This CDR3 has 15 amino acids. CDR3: CASSSWTGSNYGYTF. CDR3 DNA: TGTGCCAGCAGCTCCTGGACAGGGTCGAACTATGGCTACACCTTC.

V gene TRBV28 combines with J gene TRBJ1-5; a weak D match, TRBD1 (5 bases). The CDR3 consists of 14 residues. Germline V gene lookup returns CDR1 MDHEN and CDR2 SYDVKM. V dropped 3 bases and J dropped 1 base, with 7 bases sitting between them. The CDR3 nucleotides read TGTGCCAGCAGTTTGGGGGGGAGCAATCAGCCCCAGCATTTT. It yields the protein CASSLGGSNQPQHF.

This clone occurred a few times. CDR3 amino acids: CASSSIHDQGSEAFF. CDR3 coding DNA: TGTGCCAGCAGTTCCATTCACGACCAGGGGTCTGAAGCTTTCTTT. The chain carries TRBV28 and TRBJ1-1, with D perhaps TRBD1 (6 bases). The CDR3 is 15 amino acids. Germline V gives CDR1 MDHEN, CDR2 SYDVKM. V was trimmed by 4 bases and J by 6 bases, leaving 18 bases between them.

The CDR3 protein is CASSGTSGRTYNEQFF. CDR3 nucleotides: TGCGCCAGCAGTGGGACTAGCGGGAGGACATACAATGAGCAGTTCTTC. The chain couples TRBV10-1 to TRBJ2-1, with TRBD2 matching 14 bases. The CDR3 has 16 residues. Germline V gene lookup returns CDR1 WNHNN and CDR2 SYGVQD (reference sequence). V dropped 4 bases and J dropped 4; count of bases not matched to a gene: 3.

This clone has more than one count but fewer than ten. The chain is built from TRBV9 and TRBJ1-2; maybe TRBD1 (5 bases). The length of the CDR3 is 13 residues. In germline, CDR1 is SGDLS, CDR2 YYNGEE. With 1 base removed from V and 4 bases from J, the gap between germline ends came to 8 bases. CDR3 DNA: TGTGCCAGCAGCGTACAGGGAAGCTATGGCTACACCTTC. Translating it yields CASSVQGSYGYTF.

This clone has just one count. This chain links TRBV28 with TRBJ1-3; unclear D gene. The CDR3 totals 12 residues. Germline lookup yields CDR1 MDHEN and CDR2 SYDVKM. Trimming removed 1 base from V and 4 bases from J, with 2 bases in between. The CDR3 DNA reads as TGTGCCAGCAGTTTATTAGGAAACACCATATATTTT. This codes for CASSLLGNTIYF.

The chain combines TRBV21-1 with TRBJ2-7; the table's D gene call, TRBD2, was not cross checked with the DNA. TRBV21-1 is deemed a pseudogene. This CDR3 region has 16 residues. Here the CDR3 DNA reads TGTGCCAGCAGCAAAGAATACGCCCTGCGCACCTACGAGCAGTACTTC. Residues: CASSKEYALRTYEQYF.

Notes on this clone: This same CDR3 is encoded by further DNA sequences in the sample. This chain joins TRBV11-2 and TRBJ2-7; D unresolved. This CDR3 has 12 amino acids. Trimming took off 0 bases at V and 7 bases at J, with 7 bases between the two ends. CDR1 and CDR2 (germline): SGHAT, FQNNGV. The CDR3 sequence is CASSLDGGEQYF. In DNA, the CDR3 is TGTGCCAGCAGCTTAGACGGCGGTGAGCAGTACTTC.

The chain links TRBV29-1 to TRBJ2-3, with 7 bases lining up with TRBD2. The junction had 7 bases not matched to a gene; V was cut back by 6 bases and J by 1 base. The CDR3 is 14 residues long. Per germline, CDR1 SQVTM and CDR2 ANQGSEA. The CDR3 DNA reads TGCAGCGTGGGGATGGCGGGAGGCACAGATACGCAGTATTTT. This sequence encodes CSVGMAGGTDTQYF.

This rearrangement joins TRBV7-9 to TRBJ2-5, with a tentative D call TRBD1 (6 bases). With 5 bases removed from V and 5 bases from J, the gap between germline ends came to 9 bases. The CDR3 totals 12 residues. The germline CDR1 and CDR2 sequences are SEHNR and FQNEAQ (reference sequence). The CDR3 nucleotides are TGTGCCAGCAGCAACAGGGTGGAGACCCAGTACTTC. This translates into CASSNRVETQYF.

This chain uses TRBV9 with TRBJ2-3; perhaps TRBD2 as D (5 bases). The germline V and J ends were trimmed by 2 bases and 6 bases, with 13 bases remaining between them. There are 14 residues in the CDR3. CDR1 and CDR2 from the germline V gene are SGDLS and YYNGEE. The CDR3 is CASSVGSFRDTQYF. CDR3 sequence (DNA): TGTGCCAGCAGCGTTGGGAGTTTTAGGGATACGCAGTATTTT.

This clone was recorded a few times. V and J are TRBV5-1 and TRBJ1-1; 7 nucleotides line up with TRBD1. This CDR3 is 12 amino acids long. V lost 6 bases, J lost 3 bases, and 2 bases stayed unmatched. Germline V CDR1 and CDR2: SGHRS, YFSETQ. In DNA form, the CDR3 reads TGCGCCAGCAACAGGGGTGACACTGAAGCTTTCTTT. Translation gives CASNRGDTEAFF.

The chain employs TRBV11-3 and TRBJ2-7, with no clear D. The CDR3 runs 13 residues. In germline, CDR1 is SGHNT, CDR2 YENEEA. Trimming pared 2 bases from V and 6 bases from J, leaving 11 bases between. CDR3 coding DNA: TGTGCCAGCAGCTTACCCCCCTCTATCGAGCAGTACTTC. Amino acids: CASSLPPSIEQYF.

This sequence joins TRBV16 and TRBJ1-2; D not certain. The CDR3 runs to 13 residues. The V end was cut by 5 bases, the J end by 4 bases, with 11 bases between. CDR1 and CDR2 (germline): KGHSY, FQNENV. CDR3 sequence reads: CASSEAAPYGYTF. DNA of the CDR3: TGTGCCAGCAGCGAGGCAGCCCCCTATGGCTACACCTTC.

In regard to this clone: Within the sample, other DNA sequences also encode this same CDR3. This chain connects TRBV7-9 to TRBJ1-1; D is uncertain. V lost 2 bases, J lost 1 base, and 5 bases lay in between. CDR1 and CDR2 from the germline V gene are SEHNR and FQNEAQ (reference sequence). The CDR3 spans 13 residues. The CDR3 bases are TGTGCCAGCAGCTTATCGAGGAACACTGAAGCTTTCTTT. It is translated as CASSLSRNTEAFF.